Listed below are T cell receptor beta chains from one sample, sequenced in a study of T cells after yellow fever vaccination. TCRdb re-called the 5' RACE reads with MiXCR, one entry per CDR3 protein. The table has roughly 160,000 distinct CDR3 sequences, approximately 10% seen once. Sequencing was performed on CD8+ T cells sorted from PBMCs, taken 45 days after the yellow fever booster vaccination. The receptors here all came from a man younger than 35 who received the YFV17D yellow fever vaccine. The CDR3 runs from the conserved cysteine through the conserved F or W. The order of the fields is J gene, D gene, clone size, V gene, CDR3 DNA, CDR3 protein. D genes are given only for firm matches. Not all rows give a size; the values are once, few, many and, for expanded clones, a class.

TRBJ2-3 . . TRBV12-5 TGTGCTAGTGGTACCCGGATGGATACGCAGTATTTT CASGTRMDTQYF
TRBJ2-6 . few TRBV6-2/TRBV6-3 TGTGCCAGCAGTTACCACGTAAAGGGGGTGCTGAACTCTGGGGCCAACGTCCTGACTTTC CASSYHVKGVLNSGANVLTF
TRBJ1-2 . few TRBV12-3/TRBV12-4 TGTGCCAGCAGCCTACAGACGCCCAGGGAGGGCTACACCTTC CASSLQTPREGYTF
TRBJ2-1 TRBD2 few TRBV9 TGTGCCAGCAGCGCATCTACTAGCGGGGTTTACAATGAGCAGTTCTTC CASSASTSGVYNEQFF
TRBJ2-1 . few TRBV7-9 TGTGCCAGCAGCCCCTGGACACCCAATGAGCAGTTCTTC CASSPWTPNEQFF
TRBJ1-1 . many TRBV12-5 TGTGCTAGTGGCCTATTAGGGGGGACTGAAGCTTTCTTT CASGLLGGTEAFF
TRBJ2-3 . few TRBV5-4 TGTGCCAGCAGCGCTCGAGTTTTTAGCACAGATACGCAGTATTTT CASSARVFSTDTQYF
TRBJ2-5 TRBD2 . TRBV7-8 TGTGCCAGCAGCCATAAGCGGGGTGGGATACAAGAGACCCAGTACTTC CASSHKRGGIQETQYF
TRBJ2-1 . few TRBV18 TGTGCCAGCTCACCACCGGCGGGGCGCTACAATGAGCAGTTCTTC CASSPPAGRYNEQFF
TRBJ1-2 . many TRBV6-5 TGTGCCAGCAGTTACCCGGCGTCGGGGTTTGATGGCTACACCTTC CASSYPASGFDGYTF
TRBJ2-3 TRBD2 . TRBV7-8 TGTGCCAGCAGCCCACCCGGGACTAGCGGGGGGGCCGAAGATACGCAGTATTTT CASSPPGTSGGAEDTQYF
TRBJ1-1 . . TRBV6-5 TGTGCCAGCGAGGGCTCTAACACTGAAGCTTTCTTT CASEGSNTEAFF
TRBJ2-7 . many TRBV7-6 TGTGCCAGCAGCTTCGGCGGCCAGTCCTACGAGCAGTACTTC CASSFGGQSYEQYF
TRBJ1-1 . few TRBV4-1 TGCGCCAGCAGCCAAGTTCGGGGGGGCATGAACACTGAAGCTTTCTTT CASSQVRGGMNTEAFF
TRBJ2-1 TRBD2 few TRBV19 TGTGCCAGTAGCCCTTCTAGCGGGGGGGAGCAGTTCTTC CASSPSSGGEQFF
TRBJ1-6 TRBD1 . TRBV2 TGTGCCAGCCGGGACAGTTCTAATTCACCCCTCCACTTT CASRDSSNSPLHF
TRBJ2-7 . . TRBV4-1 TGCGCCAGCAGCCAAGATAGAGGGAACGAGCAGTACTTC CASSQDRGNEQYF
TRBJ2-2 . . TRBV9 TGTGCCAGCAGCGTAGCGGCCGGGGAGCTGTTTTTT CASSVAAGELFF
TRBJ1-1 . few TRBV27 TGTGCCAGCAGTGGATGGGGGATTAACACTGAAGCTTTCTTT CASSGWGINTEAFF
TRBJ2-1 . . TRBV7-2 TGTGCCAGCAGCTTAAGGGCCCCTCGGGGCGGTGAAGACAATGAGCAGTTCTTC CASSLRAPRGGEDNEQFF
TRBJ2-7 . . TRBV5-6 TGTGCCAGCAGGCCGGACGGTCAAGCCTACGAGCAGTACTTC CASRPDGQAYEQYF
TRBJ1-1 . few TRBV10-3 TGTGCCATCAGTGAGTCGGGGCAGTCGGCCACTGAAGCTTTCTTT CAISESGQSATEAFF
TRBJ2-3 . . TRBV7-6 TGTGCCAGCAGCTTAGCGCGTCTGGGGGCGCAGCTGGATACGCAGTATTTT CASSLARLGAQLDTQYF
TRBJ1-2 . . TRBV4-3 TGCGCCAGCAGCCAAGATAATGACCGATCCTCTGGGTTCTATGGCTACACCTTC CASSQDNDRSSGFYGYTF
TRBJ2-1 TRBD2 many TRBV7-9 TGTGCCAGCAGCTTTGGAACTAGCGGGGACGAGCAGTTCTTC CASSFGTSGDEQFF
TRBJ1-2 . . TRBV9 TGTGCCAGCAGCGGACAAGAGCCCCTAGGCTATGGCTACACCTTC CASSGQEPLGYGYTF
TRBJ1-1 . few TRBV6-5 TGTGCCAGCAGTTACTCGAAATCGACTGAAGCTTTCTTT CASSYSKSTEAFF
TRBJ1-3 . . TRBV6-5 TGTGCCAGCAGTGTGACTGTCGGCTCTGGAAACACCATATATTTT CASSVTVGSGNTIYF
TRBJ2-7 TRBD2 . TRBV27 TGTGCCAGCAGTACTAGCGGGGGCACCTACGAGCAGTACTTC CASSTSGGTYEQYF
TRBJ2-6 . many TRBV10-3 TGTGCCATAATGGCAACCCAGGGGCGCTCTGGGGCCAACGTCCTGACTTTC CAIMATQGRSGANVLTF
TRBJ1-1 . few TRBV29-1 TGCAGCGTTGACCCAGGGATGAACACTGAAGCTTTCTTT CSVDPGMNTEAFF
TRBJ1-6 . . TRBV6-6 TGTGCCAGCAGTTACTCGGCAGGGAATAATTCACCCCTCCACTTT CASSYSAGNNSPLHF
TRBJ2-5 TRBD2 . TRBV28 TGTGCCAGCAGTTTTCGGGAGGGTGAGACCCAGTACTTC CASSFREGETQYF
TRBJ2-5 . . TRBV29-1 TGCAGCGTTGAAAGGTGGGAGGAGACCCAGTACTTC CSVERWEETQYF
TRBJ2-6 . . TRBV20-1 TGCAGTGCTAGTCAAGATGGGGCCAACGTCCTGACTTTC CSASQDGANVLTF
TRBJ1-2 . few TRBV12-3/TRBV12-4 TGTGCCAGCAGTGCACGGGTCCAGGGGTACGACTATGGCTACACCTTC CASSARVQGYDYGYTF
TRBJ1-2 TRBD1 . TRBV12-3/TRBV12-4 TGTGCCAGCAGGACAGGGGGTGAAGATGGCTACACCTTC CASRTGGEDGYTF
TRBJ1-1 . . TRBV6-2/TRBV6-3 TGTGCCAGCAGTTCGCTGAGGCTGGAGAACACTGAAGCTTTCTTT CASSSLRLENTEAFF
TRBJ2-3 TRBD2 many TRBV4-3 TGCGCCAGCAGCCACTTTGGTTGGCTAGCGGGGGGCGTATTATCAGATACGCAGTATTTT CASSHFGWLAGGVLSDTQYF
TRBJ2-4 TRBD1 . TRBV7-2 TGTGCCAGCAGCTTAGCAGGGGGACAGGGTAGCGGCAAAAACATTCAGTACTTC CASSLAGGQGSGKNIQYF
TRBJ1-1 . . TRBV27 TGTGCCAGCAGTTTACAGATGAACACTGAAGCTTTCTTT CASSLQMNTEAFF
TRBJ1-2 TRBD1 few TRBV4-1 TGCGCCAGCAGCGTCCGGGACAGGGTCGACTATGGCTACACCTTC CASSVRDRVDYGYTF